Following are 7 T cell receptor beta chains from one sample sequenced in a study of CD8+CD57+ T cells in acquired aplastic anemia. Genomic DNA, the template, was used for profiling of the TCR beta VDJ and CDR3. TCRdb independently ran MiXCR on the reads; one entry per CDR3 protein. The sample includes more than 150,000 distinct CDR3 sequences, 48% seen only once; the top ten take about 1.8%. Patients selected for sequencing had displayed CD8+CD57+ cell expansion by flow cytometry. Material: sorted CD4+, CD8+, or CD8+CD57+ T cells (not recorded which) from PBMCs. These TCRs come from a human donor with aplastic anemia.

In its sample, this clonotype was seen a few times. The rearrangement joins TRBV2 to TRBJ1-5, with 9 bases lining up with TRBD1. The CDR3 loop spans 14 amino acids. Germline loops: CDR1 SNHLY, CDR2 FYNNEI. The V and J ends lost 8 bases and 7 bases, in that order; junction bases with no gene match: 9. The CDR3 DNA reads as TGTGCCAGCGTCCTAGGACAGGGGATACAGCCCCAGCATTTT. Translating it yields CASVLGQGIQPQHF.

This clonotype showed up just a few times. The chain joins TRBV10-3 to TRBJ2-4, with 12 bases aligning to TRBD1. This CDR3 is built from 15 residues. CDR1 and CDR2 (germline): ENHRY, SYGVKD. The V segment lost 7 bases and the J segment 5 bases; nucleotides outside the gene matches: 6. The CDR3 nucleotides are TGTGCCATCACCCCGGGACAGGGGGCCGAAAACATTCAGTACTTC. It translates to CAITPGQGAENIQYF.

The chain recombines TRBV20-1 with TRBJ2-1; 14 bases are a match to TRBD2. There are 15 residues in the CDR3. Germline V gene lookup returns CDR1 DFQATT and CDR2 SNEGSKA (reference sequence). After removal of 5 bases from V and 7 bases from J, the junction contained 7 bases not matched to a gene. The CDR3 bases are TGCAGTGCTCCTAGACTAGCGGGAGGGTGGAATGAGCAGTTCTTC. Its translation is CSAPRLAGGWNEQFF.

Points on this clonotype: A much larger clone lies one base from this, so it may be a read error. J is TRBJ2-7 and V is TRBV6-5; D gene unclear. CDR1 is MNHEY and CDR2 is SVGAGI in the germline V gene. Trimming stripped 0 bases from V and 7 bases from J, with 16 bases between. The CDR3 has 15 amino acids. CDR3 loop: CASSYSMARYNEQYF. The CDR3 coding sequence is TGTGCCAGCAGTTACTCGATGGCTAGGTACAATGAGCAGTACTTC.

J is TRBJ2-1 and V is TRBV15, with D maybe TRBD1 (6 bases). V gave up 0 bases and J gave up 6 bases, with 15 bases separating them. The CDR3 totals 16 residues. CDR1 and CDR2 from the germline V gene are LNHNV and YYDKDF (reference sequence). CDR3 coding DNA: TGTGCCACCAGCAGAGAAGTAGACAGGTATTTCAATGAGCAGTTCTTC. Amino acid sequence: CATSREVDRYFNEQFF. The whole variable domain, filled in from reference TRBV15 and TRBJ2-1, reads DAMVIQNPRYQVTQFGKPVTLSCSQTLNHNVMYWYQQKSSQAPKLLFHYYDKDFNNEADTPDNFQSRRPNTSFCFLDIRSPGLGDTAMYLCATSREVDRYFNEQFFGPGTRLTVL.

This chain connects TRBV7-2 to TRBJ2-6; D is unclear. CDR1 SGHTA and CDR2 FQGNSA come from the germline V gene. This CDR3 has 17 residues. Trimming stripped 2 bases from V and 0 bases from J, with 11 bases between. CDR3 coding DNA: TGTGCCAGCAGCTTATACGGCACGGACTCTGGGGCCAACGTCCTGACTTTC. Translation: CASSLYGTDSGANVLTF.

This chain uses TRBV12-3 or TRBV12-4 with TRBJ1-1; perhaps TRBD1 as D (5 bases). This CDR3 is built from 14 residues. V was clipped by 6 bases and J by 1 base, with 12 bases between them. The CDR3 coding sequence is TGTGCCAGCAGGCCGCTCAGGGAGAACACTGAAGCTTTCTTT. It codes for CASRPLRENTEAFF.